Listed here is a single T cell receptor beta chain. Its antigen is currently unknown. Some clones are missing from TCRdb's copy, which holds only in-frame ones; the method was immunoSEQ multiplex PCR. The sample has some 130,000 clones; roughly 90% are singletons. This sample is drawn from a study of T cell responses to AZD1222 COVID-19 vaccine. Overall study context: Second-dose recipients at about 4 or about 12 weeks were treated as one pooled group. General study findings and limits: Clonal diversity may have been underestimated in mostly white British donors.

With 1 base removed from V and 1 base from J, the gap between germline ends came to 17 bases. The CDR3 runs 18 residues. Germline values: CDR1 SNHLY, CDR2 FYNNEI. This TCR came from an adult in good health. The starting material was peripheral blood, obtained on day 0 of AZD1222 vaccination. The chain combines TRBV2 with TRBJ1-5; D remains unclear. Here the CDR3 reads CASSEGGGLSGSNQPQHF. CDR3 DNA sequence: TGTGCCAGCAGTGAAGGCGGAGGGCTCTCTGGGAGCAATCAGCCCCAGCATTTT.